Listed below are T cell receptor beta chains from one sample, sequenced in a study of monozygotic twins with inflammatory bowel disease. From the 5' RACE reads, TCRdb lists one entry per CDR3 protein and no DNA. This table lists around 230,000 distinct CDR3 sequences. Sequencing input: blood. The receptors were sampled from a human donor with ulcerative colitis or Crohn's disease, or a healthy co-twin of an affected twin (not recorded which). Both conserved end residues are part of each CDR3.

v_gene: TRBV27; j_gene: TRBJ2-7; CDR3aa: CASRPGQVSYEQYF
v_gene: TRBV7-9; j_gene: TRBJ2-7; CDR3aa: CASSLRGMGVSSYEQYF
v_gene: TRBV2; j_gene: TRBJ2-1; CDR3aa: CASSEQGPAGDEQFF
v_gene: TRBV7-6; j_gene: TRBJ1-1; CDR3aa: CASRYNIGDTEAFF
v_gene: TRBV10-3; j_gene: TRBJ1-1; CDR3aa: CAISESYEGMNTEAFF
v_gene: TRBV6-1; j_gene: TRBJ2-3; CDR3aa: CASRLSLAGGTDTQYF
v_gene: TRBV2; j_gene: TRBJ2-7; CDR3aa: CATGKGAAYEQYF
v_gene: TRBV7-9; j_gene: TRBJ1-6; CDR3aa: CASSFSGNSPLHF
v_gene: TRBV18; j_gene: TRBJ2-1; CDR3aa: CASSPPAPAYNEQFF
v_gene: TRBV12-3/TRBV12-4; j_gene: TRBJ2-3; CDR3aa: CASNMGGRADTQYF
v_gene: TRBV29-1; j_gene: TRBJ2-5; CDR3aa: CSVAPSTVQETQYF
v_gene: TRBV4-2; j_gene: TRBJ2-1; CDR3aa: CASSQVSGAAEAYNEQFF
v_gene: TRBV6-2/TRBV6-3; j_gene: TRBJ1-1; CDR3aa: CASSYSYRERTNTEAFF
v_gene: TRBV5-1; j_gene: TRBJ1-1; CDR3aa: CASGLQMNTEAFF
v_gene: TRBV5-4; j_gene: TRBJ2-1; CDR3aa: CASSSVPNEQFF
v_gene: TRBV20-1; j_gene: TRBJ2-1; CDR3aa: CSARRGQGVLTRYNEQFF
v_gene: TRBV5-1; j_gene: TRBJ2-5; CDR3aa: CASSLDSRGQETQYF
v_gene: TRBV5-6; j_gene: TRBJ2-1; CDR3aa: CASSLARLAKHNEQFF
v_gene: TRBV7-2; j_gene: TRBJ1-4; CDR3aa: CASSQNTATNEKLFF
v_gene: TRBV28; j_gene: TRBJ2-7; CDR3aa: CASSLWIRDGPREQYF
v_gene: TRBV15; j_gene: TRBJ2-2; CDR3aa: CATSKGLAEVGELFF
v_gene: TRBV7-3; j_gene: TRBJ1-5; CDR3aa: CASSLSGGREPQHF
v_gene: TRBV19; j_gene: TRBJ2-7; CDR3aa: CASSISGTAYEQYF
v_gene: TRBV14; j_gene: TRBJ2-1; CDR3aa: CASSLPGQVYNEQFF
v_gene: TRBV29-1; j_gene: TRBJ2-5; CDR3aa: CSVEGDRGFEETQYF
v_gene: TRBV5-1; j_gene: TRBJ2-2; CDR3aa: CASSSSGTFNTGELFF
v_gene: TRBV29-1; j_gene: TRBJ2-3; CDR3aa: CSVASTDTQYF
v_gene: TRBV20-1; j_gene: TRBJ1-3; CDR3aa: CSARERTTGNTIYF
v_gene: TRBV12-3/TRBV12-4; j_gene: TRBJ2-2; CDR3aa: CASSFEGGAAGELFF
v_gene: TRBV5-1; j_gene: TRBJ2-2; CDR3aa: CASSLSVGTTNTGELFF
v_gene: TRBV5-1; j_gene: TRBJ2-1; CDR3aa: CASSLGLAGGPGNEQFF
v_gene: TRBV5-1; j_gene: TRBJ2-1; CDR3aa: CASSLDRVNFF
v_gene: TRBV11-1; j_gene: TRBJ2-1; CDR3aa: CASSPGASGGGLVYNEQFF
v_gene: TRBV3-1; j_gene: TRBJ2-1; CDR3aa: CASSQISGPYNEQFF
v_gene: TRBV3-1; j_gene: TRBJ2-5; CDR3aa: CASSSGLLQETQYF
v_gene: TRBV11-2; j_gene: TRBJ2-2; CDR3aa: CASSLSGGELFF
v_gene: TRBV7-3; j_gene: TRBJ2-1; CDR3aa: CASSYVGTGDYNEQFF
v_gene: TRBV4-1; j_gene: TRBJ1-2; CDR3aa: CASSRTLYQGSSSEEANYGYTF
v_gene: TRBV10-3; j_gene: TRBJ1-5; CDR3aa: CAISDLVGQPQHF
v_gene: TRBV7-2; j_gene: TRBJ1-2; CDR3aa: CASSSTTGDYGYTF
v_gene: TRBV12-3/TRBV12-4; j_gene: TRBJ2-1; CDR3aa: CASSRLRDIRLKDEQFF
v_gene: TRBV6-5; j_gene: TRBJ1-2; CDR3aa: CASSFSGGPYGYTF
v_gene: TRBV5-1; j_gene: TRBJ2-5; CDR3aa: CASRSTGDGIETQYF
v_gene: TRBV9; j_gene: TRBJ1-3; CDR3aa: CASSVGGTYGNTIYF
v_gene: TRBV10-3; j_gene: TRBJ1-3; CDR3aa: CAISGRDPSSGNTIYF
v_gene: TRBV6-4; j_gene: TRBJ2-3; CDR3aa: CASSEVASSTDTQYF
v_gene: TRBV18; j_gene: TRBJ1-2; CDR3aa: CASSLETGGYGYTF
v_gene: TRBV12-3/TRBV12-4; j_gene: TRBJ1-5; CDR3aa: CASSKWRHQPQHF
v_gene: TRBV12-3/TRBV12-4; j_gene: TRBJ2-1; CDR3aa: CASSLGGDEQFF
v_gene: TRBV7-6; j_gene: TRBJ2-1; CDR3aa: CASSLERFNEQFF
v_gene: TRBV29-1; j_gene: TRBJ1-1; CDR3aa: CSVEAQGTEAFF
v_gene: TRBV12-3/TRBV12-4; j_gene: TRBJ2-3; CDR3aa: CASSLVQGTTDTQYF
v_gene: TRBV12-3/TRBV12-4; j_gene: TRBJ2-7; CDR3aa: CASSLGHRVSYEQYF
v_gene: TRBV12-3/TRBV12-4; j_gene: TRBJ2-2; CDR3aa: CASNQPPGNTGELFF